Following are 26 T cell receptor beta chains from one sample sequenced in a study of cytomegalovirus exposure and HLA in healthy donors. TCRdb keeps only in-frame clones here, not all; method: immunoSEQ multiplex PCR. The table shows around 140,000 clones, with approximately 88% occurring only once. The sequencing input was PBMCs. Every receptor here comes from a man younger than 30 in good health and CMV-seropositive.

CDR3 sequence (DNA): TGTGCCTGCCCTGGGGCTAGCGGTGATTACAATGAGCAGTTCTTC. Its protein is CACPGASGDYNEQFF. The genes are TRBV30 and TRBJ2-1, with 7 positions matching TRBD2. Germline V gene data show CDR1 as GTSNPN and CDR2 as SVGIG (reference sequence). Germline trimming cut 6 bases from V and 4 bases from J; bases unmatched to any gene: 12. CDR3 length equals 15 residues.

The chain carries TRBV7-2 and TRBJ1-2; D gene uncertain. The V gene lost 7 bases and the J gene lost 6 bases, with 15 bases spanning the gap. Germline CDR1 SGHTA, CDR2 FQGNSA. The CDR3 loop spans 13 amino acids. The CDR3 DNA is TGTGCCAGCACGTCCCGAAGACGGGATGGCTACACCTTC. It translates to CASTSRRRDGYTF.

The V gene is TRBV13, the J gene TRBJ2-3; 12 bases align to TRBD2. V lost 4 bases and J lost 3; bases outside the gene matches: 8. Germline values: CDR1 PRHDT, CDR2 FYEKMQ (reference sequence). The CDR3 is 17 amino acids. The CDR3: CASSSGLAGKFTDTQYF. Written as DNA, the CDR3 is TGTGCCAGCAGCTCCGGACTAGCGGGGAAGTTTACAGATACGCAGTATTTT.

The J gene is TRBJ2-5, the V gene TRBV7-8, with 9 bases lining up with TRBD2. CDR1 is SGHVS, CDR2 FQNEAQ, per germline. V lost 5 bases, J lost 4 bases, and 8 bases stayed unmatched. The CDR3 is made up of 15 amino acids. CDR3 protein: CASSHLAGQRETQYF. The CDR3 nucleotides read TGTGCCAGCAGCCACCTAGCGGGGCAACGAGAGACCCAGTACTTC.

This chain joins TRBV7-2 and TRBJ2-7; 12 bases are shared with TRBD2. The V gene's germline CDR1 is SGHTA and CDR2 FQGNSA. CDR3 size: 15 residues. V lost 6 bases and J lost 3; bases outside the gene matches: 6. CDR3: CASSSSGGAYYEQYF. The CDR3 DNA is TGTGCCAGCAGTTCTAGCGGGGGGGCTTACTACGAGCAGTACTTC.

The V call is TRBV6-1, the J call TRBJ1-5; the match to TRBD1 covers 9 bases. The junction had 12 bases not matched to a gene; V was cut back by 7 bases and J by 11 bases. The CDR3 consists of 14 residues. CDR1 is MNHNS, CDR2 SASEGT, per germline. The CDR3 nucleotides read TGTGCCAGCACGTCGGGACAGGGAGAGCGGGCCCAGCATTTT. It translates to CASTSGQGERAQHF.

This clone was observed a single time. This chain links TRBV6-5 with TRBJ1-2; perhaps TRBD1 as D (6 bases). Trimming took 2 bases from V and 5 from J, leaving 9 bases between them. Germline V gene lookup returns CDR1 MNHEY and CDR2 SVGAGI. The CDR3 is 13 amino acids. CDR3 bases: TGTGCCAGCAGTTACGAACAGGGATATGGCTACACCTTC. Translated: CASSYEQGYGYTF.

The chain recombines TRBV6-1 with TRBJ1-2; tentative D call: TRBD1 (6 bases). The CDR3 is 13 residues long. Germline values: CDR1 MNHNS, CDR2 SASEGT. Trimming pared 7 bases from V and 3 bases from J, leaving 12 bases between. Written as DNA, the CDR3 is TGTGCCAGCAAACAGGGATATGACTATGGCTACACCTTC. Translation: CASKQGYDYGYTF.

The chain is built from TRBV6-5 and TRBJ1-1, with a possible D match to TRBD1 (6 bases). Germline lookup yields CDR1 MNHEY and CDR2 SVGAGI. V lost 6 bases and J lost 3, with 14 bases in between. The CDR3 is 14 residues long. The CDR3 DNA reads as TGTGCCAGCAGCCTCAGGGGAGAGTACACTGAAGCTTTCTTT. As protein: CASSLRGEYTEAFF.

V and J are TRBV1 and TRBJ2-7; the table calls TRBD2, which could not be checked here. TRBV1 is deemed a pseudogene. There are 16 residues in the CDR3. The CDR3 region is CTSSQGSGVCSYEQYF. The DNA for the CDR3 is TGCACCAGCAGCCAAGGGAGCGGGGTCTGCTCCTACGAGCAGTACTTC.

This chain uses TRBV7-3 with TRBJ1-2; D remains ambiguous. Germline V gives CDR1 SGHTA, CDR2 FQGTGA. V was pared by 2 bases and J by 2 bases, with 9 bases between. The CDR3 runs to 14 residues. The CDR3 nucleotides read TGTGCCAGCAGCTTAGAACACAGCAACTATGGCTACACCTTC. Protein product: CASSLEHSNYGYTF.

The sample holds a few counts of this clone. The chain employs TRBV10-1 and TRBJ1-5; D perhaps matches TRBD1 (5 bases). V gave up 0 bases and J gave up 9 bases, with 6 bases separating them. The CDR3 is made up of 12 amino acids. CDR1 is WNHNN, CDR2 SYGVQD, per germline (reference sequence). CDR3 sequence: CASSESGGPQHF. As DNA, the CDR3 is TGCGCCAGCAGTGAGTCCGGGGGGCCCCAGCATTTT.

This chain links TRBV4-1 with TRBJ2-2; unclear D gene. Deletions cut 3 bases from V and 6 bases from J, with 8 bases between. The CDR3 totals 13 residues. Germline CDR1 and CDR2: MGHRA and YSYEKL. In DNA, the CDR3 is TGCGCCAGCAGCCACTACAGTTCCGGGGAGCTGTTTTTT. It is translated as CASSHYSSGELFF.

This chain connects TRBV7-2 to TRBJ2-7, with TRBD2 matching 8 bases. The CDR3 is 14 residues long. The junction had 9 bases not matched to a gene; V was cut back by 5 bases and J by 6 bases. Per germline, CDR1 SGHTA and CDR2 FQGNSA. This CDR3 reads CASSLPGGAGEQYF. CDR3 DNA: TGTGCCAGCAGCCTCCCGGGGGGGGCCGGCGAGCAGTACTTC.

CDR3: CASSLVAVGTGELFF. The CDR3 DNA follows: TGCGCCAGCAGCTTGGTGGCAGTTGGCACCGGGGAGCTGTTTTTT. The chain links TRBV5-1 to TRBJ2-2; D is ambiguous. The V end was cut by 0 bases, the J end by 4 bases, with 10 bases between. The germline V gene encodes CDR1 SGHRS and CDR2 YFSETQ. The CDR3 runs to 15 residues.

This clone showed up just a few times. This chain joins TRBV5-6 and TRBJ1-2, with unresolved D. Germline-derived CDR1 and CDR2 are SGHDT and YYEEEE. The CDR3 extends over 11 amino acids. V was trimmed by 3 bases and J by 8 bases, leaving 8 bases between them. In DNA form, the CDR3 reads TGTGCCAGCAGCTCGTCGGGGGGCTACACCTTC. The encoded protein is CASSSSGGYTF.

The chain combines TRBV11-2 with TRBJ1-2, with D unclear. Germline assignment: CDR1 SGHAT and CDR2 FQNNGV. The CDR3 is 14 residues long. The V end lost 3 bases, the J end lost 2 bases, and 10 bases lay between the germline ends. CDR3 sequence (DNA): TGTGCCAGCAGCTTTGGTTACGGGAACTATGGCTACACCTTC. This codes for CASSFGYGNYGYTF.

The chain uses TRBV6-1 and TRBJ1-6; tentatively, D is TRBD1 (5 bases). CDR3 length equals 13 residues. V gave up 4 bases and J gave up 8 bases, with 9 bases separating them. From germline, CDR1 is MNHNS and CDR2 SASEGT. In nucleotides, the CDR3 is TGTGCCAGCAGTGTCGGAGGGGATTCACCCCTCCACTTT. This gives the protein CASSVGGDSPLHF.

The chain has TRBV27 and TRBJ2-1; D gene ambiguous. Trimming removed 4 bases from V and 4 bases from J, with 17 bases in between. The CDR3 runs to 16 residues. Germline CDR1 and CDR2: MNHEY and SMNVEV (reference sequence). The CDR3 spells CASSSLLRPGYNEQFF. Written as DNA, the CDR3 is TGTGCCAGCAGTTCCCTATTGAGACCCGGGTACAATGAGCAGTTCTTC.

V usage is TRBV2 and J usage is TRBJ2-3; 7 bases agree with TRBD2. Germline V gene sequence: CDR1 SNHLY, CDR2 FYNNEI. Unmatched junction bases numbered 17, after V lost 8 bases and J lost 6 bases. The CDR3 has 16 residues. CDR3 coding DNA: TGTGCCAGCTCTGTTATTGTTTTAGGGAGGGGTGATACGCAGTATTTT. Amino acid sequence: CASSVIVLGRGDTQYF.

This clone was found once. The chain joins TRBV30 to TRBJ2-6; D not resolved. V dropped 1 base and J dropped 1 base, with 11 bases sitting between them. The CDR3 totals 16 residues. Germline CDR1 and CDR2: GTSNPN and SVGIG (reference sequence). DNA of the CDR3: TGTGCCTGGAGTGGAAGTTTAACATCTGGGGCCAACGTCCTGACTTTC. Translated, it gives CAWSGSLTSGANVLTF.

The chain recombines TRBV9 with TRBJ1-4, with 7 bases lining up with TRBD1. This CDR3 has 13 residues. V shed 3 bases and J 10 bases; nucleotides not matched to a gene: 6. Germline loops: CDR1 SGDLS, CDR2 YYNGEE. CDR3 amino acids: CASSDNRGGKLFF. The CDR3 DNA reads as TGTGCCAGCAGCGACAACAGGGGTGGAAAACTGTTTTTT.

This rearrangement joins TRBV7-6 to TRBJ1-1; D is possibly TRBD1 (5 bases). The CDR3 has 13 residues. CDR1 and CDR2 (germline): SGHVS, FNYEAQ. V was clipped by 7 bases and J by 4 bases, with 13 bases between them. Here the CDR3 reads CASKGLQGTEAFF. Written as DNA, the CDR3 is TGTGCCAGCAAAGGGCTCCAGGGCACTGAAGCTTTCTTT.

V is TRBV19 and J is TRBJ2-2; the match to TRBD1 covers 9 bases. CDR3 length equals 15 residues. Germline assignment: CDR1 LNHDA and CDR2 SQIVND (reference sequence). V shed 5 bases, J shed 9 bases, and the junction held 10 bases outside the gene matches. The CDR3 here is CASSSHRGQDRELFF. The CDR3 DNA follows: TGTGCCAGTAGTTCACACAGGGGGCAGGATCGGGAGCTGTTTTTT.

This chain uses TRBV5-6 with TRBJ1-6; 11 bases align to TRBD1. Unmatched junction bases numbered 6, after V lost 3 bases and J lost 1 base. Germline lookup yields CDR1 SGHDT and CDR2 YYEEEE. The CDR3 has 18 amino acids. The CDR3, as DNA: TGTGCCAGCAGCTCCCGGACAGGGGGCTTGTCCTATAATTCACCCCTCCACTTT. This translates into CASSSRTGGLSYNSPLHF. The full variable domain, rest sourced from reference TRBV5-6 and TRBJ1-6, is DAGVTQSPTHLIKTRGQQVTLRCSPKSGHDTVSWYQQALGQGPQFIFQYYEEEERQRGNFPDRFSGHQFPNYSSELNVNALLLGDSALYLCASSSRTGGLSYNSPLHFGNGTRLTVT.

The chain carries TRBV30 and TRBJ1-2; possible D gene TRBD1, 5 bases. Germline CDR1 is GTSNPN and CDR2 is SVGIG (reference sequence). Trimming took off 0 bases at V and 4 bases at J, with 9 bases between the two ends. There are 13 residues in the CDR3. CDR3 sequence: CAWSVQAFYGYTF. Written as DNA, the CDR3 is TGTGCCTGGAGTGTACAGGCGTTCTATGGCTACACCTTC.